The 30 T cell receptor beta chains given below trace back to one sample, sequenced in a study of control samples from healthy donors and cancer patients. Profiling relied on immunoSEQ multiplex PCR, and the TCRdb table lists in-frame clones only, not all of them. The repertoire consists of 200,000 to 250,000 clones, with 85% to 95% occurring once and the leading ten covering over 1.2%. The material sequenced was blood. These receptors were obtained from a man aged 50 to 60 in good health.

The chain couples TRBV11-1 to TRBJ1-6; D unclear. CDR3 size: 14 residues. Looked up from germline, CDR1 is SGHAT and CDR2 is FQDESV (reference sequence). V was cut by 1 base and J by 7 bases, with 8 bases left in between. The DNA of the CDR3 is TGTGCCAGCAGCTTAGGACCGCTCAATTCACCCCTCCACTTT. Amino acids: CASSLGPLNSPLHF.

In its sample, this clone was seen once. V usage is TRBV7-2 and J usage is TRBJ1-2; D unresolved. The V end was cut by 2 bases, the J end by 4 bases, with 8 bases between. The CDR3 sequence is 13 residues long. The germline CDR1 and CDR2 sequences are SGHTA and FQGNSA. CDR3 region: CASSLRKSYGYTF. DNA for the CDR3: TGTGCCAGCAGCTTAAGGAAATCCTATGGCTACACCTTC.

This chain links TRBV27 with TRBJ1-5; D perhaps matches TRBD1 (5 bases). CDR1 and CDR2 from the germline V gene are MNHEY and SMNVEV (reference sequence). Between the trimmed V and J ends, which lost 3 bases and 3 bases, there was a span of 12 bases. This CDR3 is built from 15 residues. CDR3 sequence: CASSFEGRFNQPQHF. The CDR3 DNA reads TGTGCCAGCAGTTTTGAGGGGCGTTTCAATCAGCCCCAGCATTTT.

This clone was seen a single time. This sequence joins TRBV28 and TRBJ2-7; no definite D call. The V gene's germline CDR1 is MDHEN and CDR2 SYDVKM. The CDR3 is 12 residues long. V lost 1 base and J 6 bases, leaving 7 bases between the germline ends. CDR3 DNA: TGTGCCAGCAGTTTATCTGCGTTCGAGCAGTACTTC. Translated, it gives CASSLSAFEQYF.

The chain links TRBV12-3 or TRBV12-4 to TRBJ1-2; no definite D call. V lost 11 bases to trimming and J lost 8 bases, with 15 bases between them. This CDR3 spans 11 amino acids. This CDR3 is CASRRAIGYTF. In DNA, the CDR3 is TGTGCCTCTAGGAGGGCGATAGGCTACACCTTC.

The V gene is TRBV19, the J gene TRBJ2-2; D is undetermined. Trimming stripped 3 bases from V and 8 bases from J, with 7 bases between. Per germline, CDR1 LNHDA and CDR2 SQIVND (reference sequence). This CDR3 has 12 amino acids. The CDR3 reads CASSIKGGELFF. The CDR3 region has the DNA TGTGCCAGTAGTATCAAAGGTGGGGAGCTGTTTTTT. The entire variable domain, with the rest obtained from reference TRBV19 and TRBJ2-2, is as follows: DGGITQSPKYLFRKEGQNVTLSCEQNLNHDAMYWYRQDPGQGLRLIYYSQIVNDFQKGDIAEGYSVSREKKESFPLTVTSAQKNPTAFYLCASSIKGGELFFGEGSRLTVL.

The chain couples TRBV9 to TRBJ2-3; D remains ambiguous. Trimming took off 0 bases at V and 3 bases at J, with 8 bases between the two ends. CDR3 length: 14 amino acids. Germline CDR1 reads SGDLS; CDR2 reads YYNGEE. CDR3 in amino acids: CASSVGGMTDTQYF. CDR3 sequence (DNA): TGTGCCAGCAGCGTAGGTGGAATGACAGATACGCAGTATTTT.

The V and J genes are TRBV29-1 and TRBJ1-1; tentatively, D is TRBD1 (6 bases). V dropped 0 bases and J dropped 4 bases, with 9 bases sitting between them. Germline assignment: CDR1 SQVTM and CDR2 ANQGSEA. This CDR3 region has 13 residues. The CDR3 nucleotides are TGCAGCGTTGAAGATCCCAGGGGCACTGAAGCTTTCTTT. Protein sequence: CSVEDPRGTEAFF. Combining the CDR3 with reference TRBV29-1 and TRBJ1-1 gives the whole variable domain SAVISQKPSRDICQRGTSLTIQCQVDSQVTMMFWYRQQPGQSLTLIATANQGSEATYESGFVIDKFPISRPNLTFSTLTVSNMSPEDSSIYLCSVEDPRGTEAFFGQGTRLTVV.

This chain uses TRBV3-1 (or the pseudogene TRBV3-2) with TRBJ1-5, with D possibly being TRBD1 (5 bases). Germline V gene data show CDR1 as LGHDT and CDR2 as YNNKEL (reference sequence). This CDR3 has 13 amino acids. V was clipped by 2 bases and J by 7 bases, with 9 bases between them. CDR3 DNA: TGTGCCAGCAGCCAACCAAACAGGCAGCCCCAGCATTTT. Translation gives CASSQPNRQPQHF.

In its sample, this clone was seen once. This rearrangement joins TRBV5-1 to TRBJ1-2; 7 bases align to TRBD1. The CDR3 spans 14 residues. V lost 5 bases, J lost 5 bases, and 9 bases stayed unmatched. The V gene's germline CDR1 is SGHRS and CDR2 YFSETQ. The CDR3 here is CASSRGTAGYGYTF. The CDR3, as DNA: TGCGCCAGCAGTCGAGGGACAGCGGGTTATGGCTACACCTTC.

The rearrangement uses TRBV19 and TRBJ1-5, with D unclear. The CDR3 is 16 residues long. V was trimmed by 3 bases and J by 0 bases, leaving 12 bases between them. Germline values: CDR1 LNHDA, CDR2 SQIVND (reference sequence). This CDR3 is CASSMHRPYSNQPQHF. DNA for the CDR3: TGTGCCAGTAGTATGCATAGGCCGTATAGCAATCAGCCCCAGCATTTT.

The chain links TRBV24-1 to TRBJ2-5; 13 bases fit TRBD2. Trimming cost V 12 bases and J 4 bases; bases outside gene matches: 4. Germline CDR1 and CDR2: KGHDR and SFDVKD. The CDR3 length is 13 residues. The CDR3, as DNA: TGTGCCGCGGGACTAGCGGGGACAGAGACCCAGTACTTC. Its translation is CAAGLAGTETQYF.

The gene calls are TRBV6-5 and TRBJ1-4; D not certain. V lost 6 bases and J 4 bases, leaving 9 bases between the germline ends. This CDR3 region has 13 residues. Germline CDR1 MNHEY, CDR2 SVGAGI. The CDR3: CASSWAVNEKLFF. In nucleotides, the CDR3 is TGTGCCAGCAGCTGGGCGGTTAATGAAAAACTGTTTTTT.

This clone has a single count. The chain uses TRBV7-6 and TRBJ1-5, with a weak D call TRBD1 (5 bases). Trimming left V 5 bases short and J 0 bases short, with 8 bases between. This CDR3 spans 14 amino acids. Per germline, CDR1 SGHVS and CDR2 FNYEAQ. The CDR3 coding sequence is TGTGCCAGCAGCCTGACAGATAGCAATCAGCCCCAGCATTTT. Encoded protein: CASSLTDSNQPQHF.

Note on this clone: This sample also contains other DNA sequences that code for the same CDR3. V is TRBV5-1 and J is TRBJ1-5; a possible D gene is TRBD1 (6 bases). Trimming took 4 bases from V and 4 from J, leaving 9 bases between them. Germline V gene sequence: CDR1 SGHRS, CDR2 YFSETQ. This CDR3 spans 13 amino acids. The CDR3 nucleotides read TGCGCCAGCAGCCCGGACAGTAATCAGCCCCAGCATTTT. This translates into CASSPDSNQPQHF.

The rearrangement uses TRBV3-1 (or the pseudogene TRBV3-2) and TRBJ2-7, with 13 bases fitting TRBD2. Germline trimming cut 2 bases from V and 12 bases from J; bases unmatched to any gene: 4. This CDR3 comprises 13 residues. Germline V CDR1 and CDR2: LGHDT, YNNKEL (reference sequence). CDR3 in DNA: TGTGCCAGCAGCCAAAAACTAGCGGGGGGGCTGTACTTC. The encoded protein is CASSQKLAGGLYF.

V usage is TRBV7-9 and J usage is TRBJ1-3, with D unresolved. Trimming removed 0 bases at V and 0 bases at J, with 9 bases between. The CDR3 has 16 residues. The germline V gene has CDR1 SEHNR and CDR2 FQNEAQ (reference sequence). CDR3 bases: TGTGCCAGCAGCTTAGCGCAGGCAAGCTCTGGAAACACCATATATTTT. It codes for CASSLAQASSGNTIYF.

The rearrangement uses TRBV3-1 (or the pseudogene TRBV3-2) and TRBJ1-2; 7 nucleotides line up with TRBD1. The CDR3 has 14 residues. Germline assignment: CDR1 LGHDT and CDR2 YNNKEL (reference sequence). V shed 2 bases and J 8 bases; nucleotides not matched to a gene: 8. The CDR3 here is CASSQRETGKGYTF. The CDR3, as DNA: TGTGCCAGCAGCCAAAGGGAGACAGGGAAAGGCTACACCTTC.

The chain carries TRBV27 and TRBJ2-3; D is perhaps TRBD2 (6 bases). The CDR3 is 17 residues long. V lost 0 bases to trimming and J lost 0 bases, with 13 bases between them. Germline V gene sequence: CDR1 MNHEY, CDR2 SMNVEV (reference sequence). The CDR3 nucleotides are TGTGCCAGCAGTTTATCGGTGGGACTCCCGAGCACAGATACGCAGTATTTT. Its protein is CASSLSVGLPSTDTQYF.

V is TRBV28 and J is TRBJ2-7, with no clear D. V lost 3 bases, J lost 3 bases, and 3 bases lay in between. Germline V CDR1 and CDR2: MDHEN, SYDVKM. The CDR3 is 11 amino acids. The CDR3 DNA follows: TGTGCCAGCAGTTTTCGCTACGAGCAGTACTTC. This translates into CASSFRYEQYF.

The V call is TRBV18, the J call TRBJ1-1; no definite D call. V shed 3 bases and J shed 0 bases, with 5 bases lying between them. This CDR3 is built from 13 residues. CDR1 KGHSH and CDR2 LQKENI come from the germline V gene. The CDR3 here is CASSPNMNTEAFF. The CDR3 DNA reads as TGTGCCAGCTCACCGAATATGAACACTGAAGCTTTCTTT.

CDR3 in DNA: TGTGCCCCCACCCGGGGGGCCCCGGGGATAAATCAGCCCCAGCATTTT. Translation: CAPTRGAPGINQPQHF. The chain uses TRBV19 and TRBJ1-5; weak D call: TRBD1 (6 bases). CDR1 is LNHDA, CDR2 SQIVND, per germline (reference sequence). CDR3 length equals 16 residues. V was trimmed by 11 bases and J by 4 bases, leaving 24 bases between them.

The rearrangement uses TRBV19 and TRBJ2-1; a possible D gene is TRBD2 (6 bases). V shed 1 base and J shed 2 bases, with 15 bases lying between them. This CDR3 comprises 17 residues. The germline V gene has CDR1 LNHDA and CDR2 SQIVND (reference sequence). This chain's CDR3 is CASSIGSGTLTYNEQFF. Written as DNA, the CDR3 is TGTGCCAGTAGTATAGGGTCCGGGACTTTGACCTACAATGAGCAGTTCTTC.

This sequence joins TRBV27 and TRBJ2-3; 7 nucleotides line up with TRBD2. The CDR3 is made up of 17 amino acids. V trimming: 6 bases; J trimming: 2 bases; junction bases outside the gene matches: 14. Germline-derived CDR1 and CDR2 are MNHEY and SMNVEV (reference sequence). In nucleotides, the CDR3 is TGTGCCAGCAGCCCGGGGTTTGGGAGGGAAGCCACAGATACGCAGTATTTT. The encoded protein is CASSPGFGREATDTQYF.

The rearrangement uses TRBV5-1 and TRBJ2-1; D is possibly TRBD2 (5 bases). V lost 0 bases and J lost 0, with 7 bases in between. In germline, CDR1 is SGHRS, CDR2 YFSETQ. The length of the CDR3 is 15 residues. The CDR3: CASSLDTSSYNEQFF. In DNA form, the CDR3 reads TGCGCCAGCAGCTTGGATACTAGCTCCTACAATGAGCAGTTCTTC. Using reference TRBV5-1 and TRBJ2-1 for the parts outside the CDR3, the full variable domain is KAGVTQTPRYLIKTRGQQVTLSCSPISGHRSVSWYQQTPGQGLQFLFEYFSETQRNKGNFPGRFSGRQFSNSRSEMNVSTLELGDSALYLCASSLDTSSYNEQFFGPGTRLTVL.

V is TRBV2 and J is TRBJ1-3, with a weak D call TRBD1 (6 bases). The V gene lost 6 bases and the J gene lost 0 bases, with 9 bases spanning the gap. The CDR3 contains 14 residues. CDR1 SNHLY and CDR2 FYNNEI come from the germline V gene. CDR3 sequence (DNA): TGTGCCAGCAGGCCGGACAGCTCTGGAAACACCATATATTTT. Amino acid sequence: CASRPDSSGNTIYF.

This chain links TRBV20-1 with TRBJ2-7; the D gene is possibly TRBD2 (7 bases). V was cut by 6 bases and J by 6 bases, with 12 bases left in between. Germline V lookup: CDR1 DFQATT, CDR2 SNEGSKA (reference sequence). The CDR3 sequence is 11 residues long. CDR3 coding DNA: TGCAGTGCCCTAAGGGGGGGCGAGCAGTACTTC. Amino acids: CSALRGGEQYF.

The CDR3 region has the DNA TGTGCCAGCTCACTTGGAATGGTTGCAACTAATGAAAAACTGTTTTTT. Translated, it gives CASSLGMVATNEKLFF. The chain recombines TRBV18 with TRBJ1-4; D gene unclear. The CDR3 extends over 16 amino acids. Germline V gives CDR1 KGHSH, CDR2 LQKENI. Trimming took 4 bases from V and 0 from J, leaving 12 bases between them.

This rearrangement joins TRBV18 to TRBJ1-5, with a weak D call TRBD1 (6 bases). CDR1 and CDR2 from the germline V gene are KGHSH and LQKENI. Trimming took 3 bases from V and 2 from J, leaving 14 bases between them. The CDR3 totals 16 residues. The DNA of the CDR3 is TGTGCCAGCTCACCGAGGGGGGCCCTTGGCAATCAGCCCCAGCATTTT. Encoded protein: CASSPRGALGNQPQHF.

The CDR3 bases are TGTGCCAGCAGTTACTCTGGTCCCATTCCGGGGGAGCTGTTTTTT. This encodes CASSYSGPIPGELFF. This sequence joins TRBV6-5 and TRBJ2-2; D is unresolved. The CDR3 is 15 amino acids. Germline assignment: CDR1 MNHEY and CDR2 SVGAGI. V was pared by 0 bases and J by 8 bases, with 13 bases between.